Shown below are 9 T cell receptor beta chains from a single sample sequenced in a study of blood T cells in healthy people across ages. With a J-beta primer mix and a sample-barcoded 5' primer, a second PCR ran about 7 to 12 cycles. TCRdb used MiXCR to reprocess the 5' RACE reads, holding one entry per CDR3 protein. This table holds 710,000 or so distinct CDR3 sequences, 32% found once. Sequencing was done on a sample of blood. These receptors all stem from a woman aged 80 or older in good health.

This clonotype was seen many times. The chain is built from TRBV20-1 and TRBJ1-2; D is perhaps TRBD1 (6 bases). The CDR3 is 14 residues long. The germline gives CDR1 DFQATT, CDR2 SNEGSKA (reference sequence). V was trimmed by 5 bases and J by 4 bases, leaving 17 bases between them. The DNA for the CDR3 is TGCAGTGCTGCGGATGGGGGGCGGGGCTATGGCTACACCTTC. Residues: CSAADGGRGYGYTF.

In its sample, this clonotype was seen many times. CDR3 loop: CSVGPLAGGSDTQYF. The CDR3 coding sequence is TGCAGCGTTGGCCCACTAGCGGGGGGGTCAGATACGCAGTATTTT. The V gene is TRBV29-1, the J gene TRBJ2-3; the match to TRBD2 covers 13 bases. This CDR3 contains 15 residues. Germline lookup yields CDR1 SQVTM and CDR2 ANQGSEA. V lost 4 bases and J lost 4; bases outside the gene matches: 5.

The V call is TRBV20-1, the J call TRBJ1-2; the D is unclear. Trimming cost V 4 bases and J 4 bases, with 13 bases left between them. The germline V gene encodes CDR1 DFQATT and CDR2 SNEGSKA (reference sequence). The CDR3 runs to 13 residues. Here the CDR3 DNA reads TGCAGTGCTAAGGACCCCCGAGGCTATGGCTACACCTTC. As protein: CSAKDPRGYGYTF.

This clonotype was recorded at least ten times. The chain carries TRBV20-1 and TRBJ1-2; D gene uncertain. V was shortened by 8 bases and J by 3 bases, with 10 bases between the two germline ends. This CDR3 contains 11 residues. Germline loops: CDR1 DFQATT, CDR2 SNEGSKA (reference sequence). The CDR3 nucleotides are TGCAGTCCGTCTGGGGACTATGGCTACACCTTC. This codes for CSPSGDYGYTF.

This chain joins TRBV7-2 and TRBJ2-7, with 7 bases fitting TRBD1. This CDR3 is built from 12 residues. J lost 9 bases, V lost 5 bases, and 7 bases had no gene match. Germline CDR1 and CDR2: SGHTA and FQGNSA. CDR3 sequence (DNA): TGTGCCAGCAGCCGAAGGGACAGCCGGCAGTACTTC. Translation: CASSRRDSRQYF.

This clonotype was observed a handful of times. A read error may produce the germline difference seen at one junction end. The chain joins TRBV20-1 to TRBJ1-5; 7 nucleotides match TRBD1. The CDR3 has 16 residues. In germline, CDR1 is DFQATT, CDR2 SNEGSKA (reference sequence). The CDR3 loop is CSAYGTASRGGQPQHF. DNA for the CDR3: TGCAGTGCTTACGGGACAGCAAGTCGAGGCGGTCAGCCTCAGCATTTT.

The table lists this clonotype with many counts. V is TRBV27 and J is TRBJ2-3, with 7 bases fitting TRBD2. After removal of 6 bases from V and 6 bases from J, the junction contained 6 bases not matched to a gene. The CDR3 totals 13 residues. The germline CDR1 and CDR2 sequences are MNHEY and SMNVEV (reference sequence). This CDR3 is CASSRNSGDTQYF. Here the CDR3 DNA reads TGTGCCAGCAGCCGGAATAGCGGGGATACGCAGTATTTT.

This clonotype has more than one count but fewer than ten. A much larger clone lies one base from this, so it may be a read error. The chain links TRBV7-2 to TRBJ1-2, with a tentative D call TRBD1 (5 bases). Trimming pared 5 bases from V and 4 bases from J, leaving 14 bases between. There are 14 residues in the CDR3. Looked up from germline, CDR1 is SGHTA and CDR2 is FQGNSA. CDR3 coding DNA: TGTGCCAGCAGCAGAACGGGGACGGGCTATGGCTACACCTTC. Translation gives CASSRTGTGYGYTF.

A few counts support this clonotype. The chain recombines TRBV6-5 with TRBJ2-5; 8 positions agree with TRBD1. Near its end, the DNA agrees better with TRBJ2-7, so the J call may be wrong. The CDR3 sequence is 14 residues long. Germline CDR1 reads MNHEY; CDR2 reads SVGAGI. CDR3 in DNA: TGTGCCAGCAGTCCGGTGCAGGGGGCGTCCGAGCAGTACTTC. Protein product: CASSPVQGASEQYF.